Each of the 13 T cell receptor beta chains below was sequenced from the same sample in a study of blood T cell repertoires in COVID-19. Assay used: immunoSEQ multiplex PCR; TCRdb lists only in-frame clones, some missing. In the table there are over 200,000 clones, over 80% of which are singletons. Sequencing was done on a sample of peripheral blood. The receptors stem from a woman in her 30s with COVID-19, enrolled during active disease.

The chain combines TRBV19 with TRBJ1-1; D may be TRBD1 (5 bases). The germline CDR1 and CDR2 sequences are LNHDA and SQIVND (reference sequence). V lost 7 bases to trimming and J lost 2 bases, with 17 bases between them. The CDR3 has 15 amino acids. The CDR3 coding sequence is TGTGCCAGTACCCCGCCAGGGATGATCAACACTGAAGCTTTCTTT. It translates to CASTPPGMINTEAFF. Drawing the rest from reference TRBV19 and TRBJ1-1, the complete variable domain is DGGITQSPKYLFRKEGQNVTLSCEQNLNHDAMYWYRQDPGQGLRLIYYSQIVNDFQKGDIAEGYSVSREKKESFPLTVTSAQKNPTAFYLCASTPPGMINTEAFFGQGTRLTVV.

The chain uses TRBV2 and TRBJ2-2; tentatively, D is TRBD2 (6 bases). Germline-derived CDR1 and CDR2 are SNHLY and FYNNEI. The CDR3 has 14 amino acids. V was clipped by 5 bases and J by 6 bases, with 13 bases between them. The CDR3 sequence is CASSREAVAGELFF. Written as DNA, the CDR3 is TGTGCCAGCAGTAGGGAGGCAGTAGCCGGGGAGCTGTTTTTT.

This chain connects TRBV10-1 to TRBJ2-3; TRBD1 agrees at 7 bases. CDR1 is WNHNN and CDR2 is SYGVQD in the germline V gene (reference sequence). The junction had 2 bases not matched to a gene; V was cut back by 0 bases and J by 2 bases. The length of the CDR3 is 15 residues. CDR3 residues: CASSESGGPTDTQYF. The CDR3 DNA reads TGCGCCAGCAGTGAGTCAGGGGGCCCCACAGATACGCAGTATTTT.

CDR3 amino acids: CASSLGGLAGDEQFF. Here the CDR3 DNA reads TGTGCCAGCAGCTTAGGCGGGCTAGCGGGAGACGAGCAGTTCTTC. This chain links TRBV7-7 with TRBJ2-1, with TRBD2 matching over 10 bases. V lost 1 base, J lost 10 bases, and 7 bases stayed unmatched. The CDR3 consists of 15 residues. Germline V gene sequence: CDR1 SSHAT, CDR2 FNYEAQ (reference sequence). The full variable domain, its missing parts supplied by reference TRBV7-7 and TRBJ2-1, is GAGVSQSPRYKVTKRGQDVTLRCDPISSHATLYWYQQALGQGPEFLTYFNYEAQPDKSGLPSDRFSAERPEGSISTLTIQRTEQRDSAMYRCASSLGGLAGDEQFFGPGTRLTVL.

This clone was detected only once. The chain has TRBV28 and TRBJ2-1, with TRBD2 identical over 8 bases. Germline trimming cut 5 bases from V and 14 bases from J; bases unmatched to any gene: 17. Germline CDR1 MDHEN, CDR2 SYDVKM. This CDR3 is 15 amino acids long. CDR3 in amino acids: CASSGPGGGQLEEFF. DNA of the CDR3: TGTGCCAGCAGTGGCCCGGGCGGGGGGCAACTGGAGGAGTTCTTC.

This chain uses TRBV7-8 with TRBJ1-2, with 7 bases aligning to TRBD1. Trimming at V came to 3 bases and at J to 8 bases, leaving 0 bases not matched to a gene. Germline CDR1 is SGHVS and CDR2 is FQNEAQ. This CDR3 spans 11 amino acids. The CDR3, as DNA: TGTGCCAGCAGCTTGGACAGGGGCTACACCTTC. Its translation is CASSLDRGYTF.

The chain recombines TRBV27 with TRBJ2-7; tentative D call: TRBD1 (6 bases). CDR3 length: 15 amino acids. V lost 6 bases and J 4 bases, leaving 19 bases between the germline ends. Germline V gene lookup returns CDR1 MNHEY and CDR2 SMNVEV (reference sequence). The chain's CDR3 is CASSSIWTENYEQYF. Written as DNA, the CDR3 is TGTGCCAGCAGCTCCATTTGGACAGAGAATTACGAGCAGTACTTC.

The chain couples TRBV7-9 to TRBJ2-1, with 10 bases matching TRBD2. This CDR3 comprises 18 residues. V lost 1 base to trimming and J lost 9 bases; unmatched junction nucleotides: 15. Germline loops: CDR1 SEHNR, CDR2 FQNEAQ (reference sequence). The CDR3 sequence is CASSLGAPGLAQIGEQFF. CDR3 bases: TGTGCCAGCAGCTTAGGGGCCCCGGGACTAGCGCAGATCGGTGAGCAGTTCTTC. Supplemented by reference TRBV7-9 and TRBJ2-1, the full variable domain reads DTGVSQNPRHKITKRGQNVTFRCDPISEHNRLYWYRQTLGQGPEFLTYFQNEAQLEKSRLLSDRFSAERPKGSFSTLEIQRTEQGDSAMYLCASSLGAPGLAQIGEQFFGPGTRLTVL.

The V gene is TRBV7-9, the J gene TRBJ1-1; D is uncertain. Germline CDR1 reads SEHNR; CDR2 reads FQNEAQ (reference sequence). Trimming stripped 5 bases from V and 3 bases from J, with 10 bases between. The CDR3 consists of 13 residues. Here the CDR3 reads CASSLSQDTEAFF. CDR3 in DNA: TGTGCCAGCAGCCTTTCACAAGACACTGAAGCTTTCTTT.

This clone occurred a few times. V gene TRBV18 combines with J gene TRBJ1-6; D gene ambiguous. The CDR3 extends over 18 amino acids. Between the trimmed V and J ends, which lost 6 bases and 8 bases, there was a span of 26 bases. The germline gives CDR1 KGHSH, CDR2 LQKENI. The CDR3 sequence is CASSVSAGGRLLDSPLHF. The CDR3 bases are TGTGCCAGCTCCGTATCAGCTGGCGGTCGCCTTTTGGATTCACCCCTCCACTTT.

This clone occurred a few times. J is TRBJ2-1 and V is TRBV27, with 12 bases matching TRBD2. CDR1 is MNHEY and CDR2 is SMNVEV in the germline V gene (reference sequence). The J segment lost 7 bases and the V segment lost 5 bases, leaving 6 bases of the junction unmatched. This CDR3 is built from 15 residues. The CDR3 here is CASSPLAGGPNEQFF. In DNA form, the CDR3 reads TGTGCCAGCAGTCCTCTAGCGGGAGGGCCTAATGAGCAGTTCTTC.

V is TRBV12-5 and J is TRBJ1-6; tentatively, D is TRBD1 (5 bases). Germline V gives CDR1 LGHNT, CDR2 FRNRAP. Trimming removed 5 bases from V and 8 bases from J, with 34 bases in between. The CDR3 spans 21 residues. The CDR3: CASGLKVRGADLVPLDSPLHF. Written as DNA, the CDR3 is TGTGCTAGTGGTCTAAAAGTACGTGGGGCAGATCTTGTTCCCTTGGATTCACCCCTCCACTTT.

The chain couples TRBV7-2 to TRBJ2-1; 7 nucleotides line up with TRBD2. Germline CDR1 reads SGHTA; CDR2 reads FQGNSA. The CDR3 has 14 amino acids. Trimming removed 1 base from V and 6 bases from J; junction bases left unmatched: 3. This chain's CDR3 is CASSLDGGSNEQFF. CDR3 nucleotide sequence: TGTGCCAGCAGCTTAGACGGGGGGTCCAATGAGCAGTTCTTC.